Listed below are T cell receptor beta chains from one sample, sequenced in a study of blood T cells in healthy people across ages. TCRdb reanalysed the 5' RACE reads using MiXCR and keeps one entry per CDR3 protein. In the table there are around 690,000 distinct CDR3 sequences, 58% of which are singletons. Input material: blood. Receptors originate from a man in his sixties in good health. Both conserved end residues are trimmed from each CDR3. Each record gives: J gene, V gene, CDR3 protein.

J: TRBJ2-6; V: TRBV7-2; CDR3: ASSSIQGPGANVLT
J: TRBJ1-2; V: TRBV29-1; CDR3: SVILLDRANYGYT
J: TRBJ2-3; V: TRBV7-9; CDR3: ASTSVQGLTDTQY
J: TRBJ2-3; V: TRBV2; CDR3: ATDRDSTDTQY
J: TRBJ2-1; V: TRBV9; CDR3: ASSVVGTSPGSNEQF
J: TRBJ1-1; V: TRBV6-5; CDR3: ASRAMGKAEAF
J: TRBJ2-1; V: TRBV20-1; CDR3: SARDGLSGNEQF
J: TRBJ2-1; V: TRBV14; CDR3: ASSPTSTYNERF
J: TRBJ2-3; V: TRBV7-2; CDR3: ASGLNGRGNTDTQY
J: TRBJ2-1; V: TRBV15; CDR3: ATSGRLGSNEQF
J: TRBJ2-1; V: TRBV10-2; CDR3: ASSESGAWNEQF
J: TRBJ2-7; V: TRBV5-4; CDR3: ASSFWASGTHNEQY
J: TRBJ2-1; V: TRBV20-1; CDR3: SAPRAPWGVDNEQF
J: TRBJ2-1; V: TRBV12-3/TRBV12-4; CDR3: ASSSWESSYNEQF
J: TRBJ1-4; V: TRBV7-9; CDR3: ASSPSDEKLF
J: TRBJ2-1; V: TRBV7-6; CDR3: ASSPSGGAGEQF
J: TRBJ2-1; V: TRBV3-1; CDR3: ASSQEPDSTYNEQF
J: TRBJ1-2; V: TRBV29-1; CDR3: SVDDRAPYGYT
J: TRBJ2-5; V: TRBV5-5; CDR3: ASSLKLRLEETQY
J: TRBJ1-6; V: TRBV20-1; CDR3: SAPTGATYNSPLH
J: TRBJ2-5; V: TRBV5-1; CDR3: ASSLSRPQHETQY
J: TRBJ2-2; V: TRBV12-3/TRBV12-4; CDR3: ASSRSGSNTGELF
J: TRBJ2-2; V: TRBV9; CDR3: AARTGLNTGELF
J: TRBJ1-6; V: TRBV6-2/TRBV6-3; CDR3: ASVRDSGNSPLH
J: TRBJ1-2; V: TRBV6-6; CDR3: ASSYADSINYGYT
J: TRBJ2-5; V: TRBV6-5; CDR3: ASSISSGGQETQY
J: TRBJ2-7; V: TRBV10-3; CDR3: AVGQGTYEQY
J: TRBJ2-1; V: TRBV5-1; CDR3: ASSLVSSGLNEQF
J: TRBJ2-5; V: TRBV4-1; CDR3: ASSPVGGRYVQETQY
J: TRBJ2-1; V: TRBV12-3/TRBV12-4; CDR3: ASNSGLYNEQF
J: -; V: TRBV5-1; CDR3: ASSGGGGLNEQY
J: TRBJ2-3; V: TRBV20-1; CDR3: STWDRAGADTQY
J: TRBJ2-3; V: TRBV10-3; CDR3: AISVEQGDTQY
J: TRBJ2-3; V: TRBV5-1; CDR3: ASSPDEAGRTQY
J: TRBJ2-1; V: TRBV5-1; CDR3: ASSLAAGATNEQF
J: TRBJ1-5; V: TRBV28; CDR3: ASSSQGGSNQPQH
J: TRBJ2-3; V: TRBV10-3; CDR3: ATASGGQDTQY
J: TRBJ1-2; V: TRBV6-1; CDR3: ASSRTSNDGYT
J: -; V: TRBV5-1; CDR3: ASSIDLAAEQY
J: TRBJ2-6; V: TRBV27; CDR3: ASSAIRSQSGANVLT
J: TRBJ2-4; V: TRBV6-5; CDR3: ASSASGQGRPIQY
J: TRBJ1-6; V: TRBV27; CDR3: ASSVSMNSPLH
J: TRBJ2-5; V: TRBV10-3; CDR3: AISSAGTGQETQY
J: TRBJ1-1; V: TRBV5-1; CDR3: ASSFVGMNTEAF
J: TRBJ1-2; V: TRBV28; CDR3: ASSPNRGYYGYT
J: TRBJ2-5; V: TRBV6-1; CDR3: ASTRVKETQY
J: TRBJ1-5; V: TRBV28; CDR3: ASSPGARTGEH
J: TRBJ2-1; V: TRBV5-1; CDR3: ASSPGQGSYNEQF
J: TRBJ2-1; V: TRBV5-1; CDR3: ASSLEPGAHNEQF
J: TRBJ2-1; V: TRBV7-9; CDR3: ASSLARASYNEQF
J: TRBJ1-2; V: TRBV5-1; CDR3: ASSSGQGVPYGYT
J: -; V: TRBV6-7; CDR3: ASSDRDRYEQY
J: TRBJ2-1; V: TRBV3-1; CDR3: ASSQGASYNEQF
J: TRBJ2-6; V: TRBV3-1; CDR3: ASSQGTGGVHVLT
J: TRBJ2-6; V: TRBV28; CDR3: ASSFPGSTGANVPT
J: TRBJ1-2; V: TRBV6-5; CDR3: ASSPSGGPANYGYT
J: TRBJ2-1; V: TRBV9; CDR3: ASSDSGGTYNEQF